This T cell receptor (beta chain) was sequenced in a study of blood T cell repertoires in COVID-19. Sequencing used immunoSEQ multiplex PCR; TCRdb keeps in-frame clones, though not all of them. The sample lists more than 300,000 clones, around 91% occurring once. The specimen sequenced was peripheral blood. This sequence was found in a woman in her 40s with COVID-19, enrolled during active disease.

As DNA, the CDR3 is TGCGCCAGCAGCGGGCTAGCCAATGAAAAACTGTTTTTT. As protein: CASSGLANEKLFF. V gene TRBV5-1 combines with J gene TRBJ1-4; D not resolved. This CDR3 comprises 13 residues. Germline loops: CDR1 SGHRS, CDR2 YFSETQ. Trimming took 4 bases from V and 5 from J, leaving 9 bases between them.